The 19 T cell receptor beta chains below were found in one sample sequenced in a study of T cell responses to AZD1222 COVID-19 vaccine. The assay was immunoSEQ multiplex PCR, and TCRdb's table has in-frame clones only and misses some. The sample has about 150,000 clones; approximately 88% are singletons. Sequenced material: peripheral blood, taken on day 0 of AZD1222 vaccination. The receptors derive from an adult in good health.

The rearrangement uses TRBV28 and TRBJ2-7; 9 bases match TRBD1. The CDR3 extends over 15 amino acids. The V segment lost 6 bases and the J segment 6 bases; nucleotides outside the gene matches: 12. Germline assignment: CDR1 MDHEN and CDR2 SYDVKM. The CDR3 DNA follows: TGTGCCAGCAGAACCCCGGGACAGGGAACCCTCGAGCAGTACTTC. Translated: CASRTPGQGTLEQYF.

The CDR3, as DNA: TGCAGTGCTAGAGATGGGGCTTTCTTT. Translating it yields CSARDGAFF. The rearrangement links TRBV20-1 to TRBJ1-1; D uncertain. Germline V lookup: CDR1 DFQATT, CDR2 SNEGSKA (reference sequence). The CDR3 contains 9 residues. Trimming pared 0 bases from V and 11 bases from J, leaving 4 bases between.

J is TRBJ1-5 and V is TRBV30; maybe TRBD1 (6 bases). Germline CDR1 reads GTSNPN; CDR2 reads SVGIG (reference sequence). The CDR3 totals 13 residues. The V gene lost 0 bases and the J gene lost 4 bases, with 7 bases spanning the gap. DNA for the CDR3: TGTGCCTGGAGTGTTACAGGGAATCAGCCCCAGCATTTT. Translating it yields CAWSVTGNQPQHF.

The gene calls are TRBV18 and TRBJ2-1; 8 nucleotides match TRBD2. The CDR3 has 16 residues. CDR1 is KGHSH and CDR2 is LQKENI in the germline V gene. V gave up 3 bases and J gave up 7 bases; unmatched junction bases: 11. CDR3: CASSPRYGRAPNEQFF. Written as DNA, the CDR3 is TGTGCCAGCTCACCGCGGTACGGGAGGGCTCCGAATGAGCAGTTCTTC.

The CDR3 spells CASSISALSTDEQFF. The CDR3 DNA follows: TGTGCCAGTAGTATAAGCGCGCTAAGCACCGATGAGCAGTTCTTC. This rearrangement joins TRBV19 to TRBJ2-1; D unclear. The germline V and J ends were trimmed by 2 bases and 8 bases, with 16 bases remaining between them. This CDR3 comprises 15 residues. From germline, CDR1 is LNHDA and CDR2 SQIVND (reference sequence).

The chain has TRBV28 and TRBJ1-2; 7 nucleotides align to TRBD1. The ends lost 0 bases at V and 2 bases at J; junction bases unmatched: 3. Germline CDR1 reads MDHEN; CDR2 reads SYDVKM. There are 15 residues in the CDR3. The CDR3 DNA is TGTGCCAGCAGTTTATGGTCAGGGGGAAACTATGGCTACACCTTC. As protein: CASSLWSGGNYGYTF.

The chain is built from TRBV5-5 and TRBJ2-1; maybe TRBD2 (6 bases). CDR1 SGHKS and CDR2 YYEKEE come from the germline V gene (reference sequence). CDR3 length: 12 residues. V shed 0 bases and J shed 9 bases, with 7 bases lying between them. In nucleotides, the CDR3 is TGTGCCAGCAGCTTGGCCGGGAGTGAGCAGTTCTTC. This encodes CASSLAGSEQFF.

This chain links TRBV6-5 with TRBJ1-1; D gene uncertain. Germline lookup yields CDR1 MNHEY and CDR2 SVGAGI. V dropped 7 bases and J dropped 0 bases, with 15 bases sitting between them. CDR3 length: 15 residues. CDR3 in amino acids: CASKRGQNMNTEAFF. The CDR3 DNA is TGTGCCAGCAAAAGAGGTCAGAACATGAACACTGAAGCTTTCTTT.

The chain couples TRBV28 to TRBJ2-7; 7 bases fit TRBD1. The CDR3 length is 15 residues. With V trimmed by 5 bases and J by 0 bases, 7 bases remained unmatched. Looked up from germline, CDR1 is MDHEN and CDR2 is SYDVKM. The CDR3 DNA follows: TGTGCCAGCAGTCCGCCGGGACAGCACTCCTACGAGCAGTACTTC. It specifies CASSPPGQHSYEQYF. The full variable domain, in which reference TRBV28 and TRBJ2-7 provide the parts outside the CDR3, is DVKVTQSSRYLVKRTGEKVFLECVQDMDHENMFWYRQDPGLGLRLIYFSYDVKMKEKGDIPEGYSVSREKKERFSLILESASTNQTSMYLCASSPPGQHSYEQYFGPGTRLTVT.

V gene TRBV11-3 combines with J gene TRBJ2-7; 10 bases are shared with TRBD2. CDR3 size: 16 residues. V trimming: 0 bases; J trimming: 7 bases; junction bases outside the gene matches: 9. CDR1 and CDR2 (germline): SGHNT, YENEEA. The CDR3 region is CASSLDGASGSGEQYF. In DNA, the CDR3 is TGTGCCAGCAGCTTAGATGGGGCTAGCGGGAGTGGGGAGCAGTACTTC.

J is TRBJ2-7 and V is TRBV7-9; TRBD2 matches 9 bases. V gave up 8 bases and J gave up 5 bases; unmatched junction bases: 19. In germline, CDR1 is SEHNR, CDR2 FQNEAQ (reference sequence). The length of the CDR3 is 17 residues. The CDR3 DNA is TGTGCCAGCTCCCGGGGTGTAGGGGAGGCTAGCGGGAACGAGCAGTACTTC. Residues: CASSRGVGEASGNEQYF.

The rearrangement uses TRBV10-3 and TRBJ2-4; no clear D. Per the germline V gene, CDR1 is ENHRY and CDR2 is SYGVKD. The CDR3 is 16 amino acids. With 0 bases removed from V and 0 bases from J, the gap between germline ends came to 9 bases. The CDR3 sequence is CAISESGILAKNIQYF. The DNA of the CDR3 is TGTGCCATCAGTGAGTCCGGTATACTAGCCAAAAACATTCAGTACTTC.

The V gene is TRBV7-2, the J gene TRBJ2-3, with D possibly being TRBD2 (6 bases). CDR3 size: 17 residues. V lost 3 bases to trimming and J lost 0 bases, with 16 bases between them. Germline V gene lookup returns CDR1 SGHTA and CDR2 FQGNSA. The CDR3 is CASSLGTSGLSTDTQYF. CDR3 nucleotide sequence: TGTGCCAGCAGCTTGGGGACTTCTGGACTGAGCACAGATACGCAGTATTTT. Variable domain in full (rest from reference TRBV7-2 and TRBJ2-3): GAGVSQSPSNKVTEKGKDVELRCDPISGHTALYWYRQSLGQGLEFLIYFQGNSAPDKSGLPSDRFSAERTGGSVSTLTIQRTQQEDSAVYLCASSLGTSGLSTDTQYFGPGTRLTVL.

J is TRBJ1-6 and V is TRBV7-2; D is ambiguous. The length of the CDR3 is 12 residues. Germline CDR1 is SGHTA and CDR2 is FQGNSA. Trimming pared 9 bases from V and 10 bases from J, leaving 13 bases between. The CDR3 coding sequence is TGTGCCAGTAACCACAATGGGTCACCCCTCCACTTT. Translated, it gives CASNHNGSPLHF.

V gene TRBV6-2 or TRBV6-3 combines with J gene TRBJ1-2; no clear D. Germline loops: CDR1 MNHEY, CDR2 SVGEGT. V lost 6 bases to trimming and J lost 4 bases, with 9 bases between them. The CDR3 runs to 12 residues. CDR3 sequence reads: CASSRFSYGYTF. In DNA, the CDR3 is TGTGCCAGCAGCCGTTTTAGCTATGGCTACACCTTC.

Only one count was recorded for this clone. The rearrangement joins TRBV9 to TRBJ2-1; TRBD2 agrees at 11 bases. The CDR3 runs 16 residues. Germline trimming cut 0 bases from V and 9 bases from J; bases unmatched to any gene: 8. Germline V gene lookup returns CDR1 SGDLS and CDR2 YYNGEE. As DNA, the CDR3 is TGTGCCAGCAGCGTAGGCACTAGCGGGAGAATGGGTGAGCAGTTCTTC. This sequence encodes CASSVGTSGRMGEQFF.

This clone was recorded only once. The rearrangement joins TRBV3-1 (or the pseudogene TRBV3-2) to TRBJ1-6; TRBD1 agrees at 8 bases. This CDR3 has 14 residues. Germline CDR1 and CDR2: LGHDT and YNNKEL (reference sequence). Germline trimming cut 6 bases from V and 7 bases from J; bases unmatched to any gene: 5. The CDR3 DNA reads TGTGCCAGCAGTCGAGGACAGGGCAATTCACCCCTCCACTTT. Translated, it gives CASSRGQGNSPLHF.

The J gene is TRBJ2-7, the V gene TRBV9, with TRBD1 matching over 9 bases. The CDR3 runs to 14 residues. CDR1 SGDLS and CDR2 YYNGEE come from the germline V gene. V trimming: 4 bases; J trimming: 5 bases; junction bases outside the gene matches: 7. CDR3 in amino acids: CASSSQDRGDEQYF. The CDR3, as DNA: TGTGCCAGCAGCTCACAGGACAGGGGAGACGAGCAGTACTTC.

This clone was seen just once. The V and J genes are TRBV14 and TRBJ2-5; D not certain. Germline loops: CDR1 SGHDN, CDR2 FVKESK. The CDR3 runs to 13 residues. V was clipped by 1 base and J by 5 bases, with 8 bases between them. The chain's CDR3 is CASSQVPGETQYF. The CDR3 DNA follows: TGTGCCAGCAGCCAAGTGCCCGGGGAGACCCAGTACTTC.